Listed here are 22 T cell receptor beta chains from one sample, sequenced in a study of T-cell memory formation after mild COVID-19 (dated by TCRdb to about 2021). Receptor libraries were prepared by 5' RACE. The instrument was an Illumina NovaSeq 6000. TCRdb cleaned the public reads at Q25 with fastp, built clones with MiXCR and kept in-frame beta chains. Rows are combined by CDR3 protein, so each entry shows the most common genes and DNA. This sample has approximately 260,000 distinct CDR3 sequences in its table, and roughly 18% of those were observed once. The top ten constitute 23% of the sample. Material: PBMCs or a T cell subset sorted from them (not recorded which). The receptors come from a man between 18 and 35 years old who had mild COVID-19 (a few samples of this study predate the infection). The sample titles of this study are shuffled in the database, so cell type and time point are left out; the donor was told from shared clones.

This clonotype was counted only a few times. The J gene is TRBJ2-7, the V gene TRBV14; D ambiguous. CDR3 size: 13 residues. CDR1 is SGHDN, CDR2 FVKESK, per germline. Trimming stripped 1 base from V and 6 bases from J, with 10 bases between. DNA of the CDR3: TGTGCCAGCAGCCAAGTTCGGGTCTCCGAGCAGTACTTC. Translation: CASSQVRVSEQYF.

This clonotype was counted a few times. The CDR3 DNA reads as TGTGCCAGCAGCTTGGAGGGGGGGCTCAGAGATACGCAGTATTTT. Translating gives CASSLEGGLRDTQYF. The chain uses TRBV5-5 and TRBJ2-3; D possibly corresponds to TRBD2 (7 bases). The CDR3 spans 15 residues. Looked up from germline, CDR1 is SGHKS and CDR2 is YYEKEE (reference sequence). V lost 0 bases, J lost 5 bases, and 13 bases lay in between.

This clonotype was picked up a small number of times. The rearrangement links TRBV2 to TRBJ2-3; D unclear. This CDR3 is 16 amino acids long. V was cut by 1 base and J by 3 bases, with 14 bases left in between. Germline CDR1 SNHLY, CDR2 FYNNEI. CDR3 in amino acids: CASSEVSGLDTDTQYF. In DNA form, the CDR3 reads TGTGCCAGCAGTGAAGTATCCGGGCTTGATACAGATACGCAGTATTTT.

In this sample, this clonotype turned up many times. The CDR3 region is CASSSGLAGGYGDTQYF. Here the CDR3 DNA reads TGTGCCAGCAGCTCGGGACTAGCGGGGGGATACGGGGATACGCAGTATTTT. The rearrangement uses TRBV7-9 and TRBJ2-3, with TRBD2 matching over 15 bases. Germline CDR1 SEHNR, CDR2 FQNEAQ (reference sequence). The CDR3 length is 17 residues. V lost 4 bases and J lost 6; bases outside the gene matches: 8. Full variable domain (missing parts from reference TRBV7-9 and TRBJ2-3): DTGVSQNPRHKITKRGQNVTFRCDPISEHNRLYWYRQTLGQGPEFLTYFQNEAQLEKSRLLSDRFSAERPKGSFSTLEIQRTEQGDSAMYLCASSSGLAGGYGDTQYFGPGTRLTVL.

The chain combines TRBV7-2 with TRBJ2-4; no clear D. The ends were cut back, 3 bases at V and 1 base at J, with 13 bases in the middle. This CDR3 contains 16 residues. CDR1 and CDR2 (germline): SGHTA, FQGNSA. The CDR3 nucleotides are TGTGCCAGCAGCTTGCCGCGTGAATCGGCCAAAAACATTCAGTACTTC. It encodes CASSLPRESAKNIQYF.

The V gene is TRBV4-3, the J gene TRBJ1-1, with D perhaps matching TRBD1 (5 bases). Trimming stripped 5 bases from V and 10 bases from J, with 20 bases between. Germline CDR1 reads LGHNA; CDR2 reads YSLEER. This CDR3 is 14 amino acids long. The CDR3 loop reads CASSAQLRGIGAFF. The CDR3 region has the DNA TGCGCCAGCAGCGCGCAACTCCGGGGGATCGGAGCTTTCTTT.

This clonotype has a count of ten or more. This chain connects TRBV18 to TRBJ1-5; D remains unclear. CDR1 KGHSH and CDR2 LQKENI come from the germline V gene. CDR3 length equals 13 residues. Trimming shortened V by 3 bases and J by 4 bases, and 7 bases separated the two germline ends. CDR3 in DNA: TGTGCCAGCTCACCCTCGGATAATCAGCCCCAGCATTTT. This gives the protein CASSPSDNQPQHF.

The chain is built from TRBV7-2 and TRBJ2-6; 7 bases are a match to TRBD2. V was pared by 4 bases and J by 0 bases, with 3 bases of the junction left unmatched. The length of the CDR3 is 16 residues. Germline V gives CDR1 SGHTA, CDR2 FQGNSA. The CDR3 protein is CASSYLAASGANVLTF. The CDR3 DNA reads TGTGCCAGCAGCTACCTAGCGGCCTCTGGGGCCAACGTCCTGACTTTC.

This clonotype has ten or more counts. This chain links TRBV27 with TRBJ1-1; D may be TRBD1 (6 bases). V was clipped by 2 bases and J by 3 bases, with 16 bases between them. CDR1 and CDR2 from the germline V gene are MNHEY and SMNVEV (reference sequence). The CDR3 covers 16 residues. The CDR3 reads CASSLGPGEVYTEAFF. In DNA, the CDR3 is TGTGCCAGCAGTTTAGGGCCAGGGGAGGTGTACACTGAAGCTTTCTTT.

There are a few counts of this clonotype. The rearrangement links TRBV6-6 to TRBJ1-6, with TRBD1 matching 8 bases. Germline values: CDR1 MNHNY, CDR2 SVGAGI (reference sequence). CDR3 length: 13 residues. V trimming: 4 bases; J trimming: 7 bases; junction bases outside the gene matches: 0. CDR3 loop: CASSWTGNSPLHF. The CDR3 DNA is TGTGCCAGCAGTTGGACAGGGAATTCACCCCTCCACTTT.

This clonotype has just a few counts. This chain joins TRBV20-1 and TRBJ1-2, with a weak D call TRBD1 (5 bases). Germline V CDR1 and CDR2: DFQATT, SNEGSKA (reference sequence). Between the trimmed V and J ends, which lost 0 bases and 4 bases, there was a span of 9 bases. This CDR3 has 13 residues. The CDR3 protein is CSARDYRIYGYTF. As DNA, the CDR3 is TGCAGTGCTAGAGATTACAGGATCTATGGCTACACCTTC.

The chain employs TRBV5-1 and TRBJ1-1; perhaps TRBD1 as D (6 bases). Germline loops: CDR1 SGHRS, CDR2 YFSETQ. There are 14 residues in the CDR3. Between the trimmed V and J ends, which lost 1 base and 4 bases, there was a span of 11 bases. CDR3 DNA: TGCGCCAGCAGCTTGCAGGGGACGGGCACTGAAGCTTTCTTT. It yields the protein CASSLQGTGTEAFF.

This clonotype came up a few times. CDR3 coding DNA: TGTGCCACCAGTGAGCCTTGGGACCAAGAGACCCAGTACTTC. As protein: CATSEPWDQETQYF. The chain links TRBV24-1 to TRBJ2-5; D not resolved. The V end was cut by 4 bases, the J end by 0 bases, with 8 bases between. This CDR3 spans 14 amino acids. Per germline, CDR1 KGHDR and CDR2 SFDVKD.

This clonotype has a count of ten or more. This sequence joins TRBV27 and TRBJ2-1; 7 bases match TRBD1. The CDR3 is 14 amino acids. Germline V CDR1 and CDR2: MNHEY, SMNVEV (reference sequence). V shed 5 bases and J 4 bases; nucleotides not matched to a gene: 5. CDR3 in amino acids: CASSPMGQYNEQFF. The CDR3 region has the DNA TGTGCCAGCAGTCCCATGGGACAGTACAATGAGCAGTTCTTC.

The gene calls are TRBV18 and TRBJ1-1; weak D call: TRBD1 (6 bases). Looked up from germline, CDR1 is KGHSH and CDR2 is LQKENI. Trimming pared 4 bases from V and 1 base from J, leaving 13 bases between. The length of the CDR3 is 15 residues. CDR3 region: CASSRIGGSNTEAFF. In DNA form, the CDR3 reads TGTGCCAGCTCACGCATCGGGGGCTCGAACACTGAAGCTTTCTTT.

Only a few counts were recorded for this clonotype. This rearrangement joins TRBV6-5 to TRBJ2-3; perhaps TRBD1 as D (6 bases). Germline V gives CDR1 MNHEY, CDR2 SVGAGI. This CDR3 has 13 residues. The CDR3 nucleotides are TGTGCTGTCCGGCAACAGGGAACAGATACGCAGTATTTT. Its protein is CAVRQQGTDTQYF.

J is TRBJ2-5 and V is TRBV28, with 9 bases aligning to TRBD2. V gave up 8 bases and J gave up 0 bases; unmatched junction bases: 4. The CDR3 consists of 14 residues. The germline V gene has CDR1 MDHEN and CDR2 SYDVKM. DNA of the CDR3: TGTGCCAGCCGTATAGCGGGGGACCAAGAGACCCAGTACTTC. Translating gives CASRIAGDQETQYF.

This clonotype was counted a few times. J is TRBJ2-4 and V is TRBV5-6; no clear D. V lost 6 bases, J lost 0 bases, and 10 bases lay in between. CDR3 length: 14 residues. Germline V gene sequence: CDR1 SGHDT, CDR2 YYEEEE. CDR3 bases: TGTGCCAGCAACTTCAGAGTAGCCAAAAACATTCAGTACTTC. The encoded protein is CASNFRVAKNIQYF. Variable domain in full (rest from reference TRBV5-6 and TRBJ2-4): DAGVTQSPTHLIKTRGQQVTLRCSPKSGHDTVSWYQQALGQGPQFIFQYYEEEERQRGNFPDRFSGHQFPNYSSELNVNALLLGDSALYLCASNFRVAKNIQYFGAGTRLSVL.

The V and J genes are TRBV20-1 and TRBJ1-1; 7 positions agree with TRBD1. CDR3 length equals 15 residues. Per germline, CDR1 DFQATT and CDR2 SNEGSKA (reference sequence). After removal of 2 bases from V and 1 base from J, the junction contained 7 bases not matched to a gene. The DNA of the CDR3 is TGCAGTGCTAGACTATCAGGGGGTTCGAACACTGAAGCTTTCTTT. Its protein is CSARLSGGSNTEAFF.

The V gene is TRBV6-5, the J gene TRBJ2-2; no reliable D call. The CDR3 covers 16 residues. V lost 0 bases to trimming and J lost 7 bases, with 15 bases between them. Germline V gene lookup returns CDR1 MNHEY and CDR2 SVGAGI. CDR3: CASSYSIGEFDGELFF. The CDR3 DNA follows: TGTGCCAGCAGTTACTCGATAGGAGAGTTTGACGGGGAGCTGTTTTTT.

The chain combines TRBV29-1 with TRBJ2-3, with unresolved D. Per germline, CDR1 SQVTM and CDR2 ANQGSEA. The CDR3 runs 12 residues. V was trimmed by 4 bases and J by 4 bases, leaving 9 bases between them. The CDR3 reads CSVAQPADTQYF. The DNA for the CDR3 is TGCAGCGTTGCTCAGCCGGCAGATACGCAGTATTTT.

The sample holds a few counts of this clonotype. V usage is TRBV7-2 and J usage is TRBJ1-6; D is possibly TRBD1 (5 bases). This CDR3 has 15 amino acids. Germline V lookup: CDR1 SGHTA, CDR2 FQGNSA. V was clipped by 2 bases and J by 10 bases, with 15 bases between them. CDR3 sequence reads: CASSLRGQGGSPLHF. In DNA, the CDR3 is TGTGCCAGCAGCTTACGAGGGCAGGGCGGATCACCCCTCCACTTT.